One sample yielded the 4 T cell receptor beta chains listed below, sequenced in a study of blood T cell repertoires in COVID-19. Only in-frame clones appear in the TCRdb table, and some are missing; sequencing was by immunoSEQ multiplex PCR. This sample has some 300,000 clones, with roughly 91% found just once. Sequenced: PBMCs or T cells enriched from blood (not recorded which). The receptors here all came from a woman aged 55 to 70 in a cohort exposed to, infected with or recovered from COVID-19 (not recorded which).

The gene calls are TRBV10-1 and TRBJ2-7, with 7 positions matching TRBD1. V dropped 2 bases and J dropped 4; count of bases not matched to a gene: 8. Germline values: CDR1 WNHNN, CDR2 SYGVQD (reference sequence). This CDR3 region has 15 residues. The chain's CDR3 is CASSEGTEGKYEQYF. CDR3 in DNA: TGCGCCAGCAGTGAGGGGACAGAGGGGAAATACGAGCAGTACTTC.

This chain uses TRBV4-2 with TRBJ2-6; D may be TRBD2 (5 bases). Trimming stripped 1 base from V and 2 bases from J, with 12 bases between. There are 17 residues in the CDR3. CDR1 and CDR2 (germline): LGHNA, YNFKEQ. The CDR3 reads CASSQVKAGAGANVLTF. The DNA of the CDR3 is TGTGCCAGCAGCCAAGTGAAGGCGGGTGCTGGGGCCAACGTCCTGACTTTC.

The rearrangement joins TRBV27 to TRBJ2-3; D might be TRBD1 (5 bases). The CDR3 is made up of 14 amino acids. The germline V and J ends were trimmed by 6 bases and 3 bases, with 13 bases remaining between them. Germline assignment: CDR1 MNHEY and CDR2 SMNVEV (reference sequence). The CDR3 spells CASRSLSGTDTQYF. In DNA, the CDR3 is TGTGCCAGCAGGTCCCTATCAGGGACAGATACGCAGTATTTT.

The V call is TRBV7-9, the J call TRBJ2-3; D is ambiguous. In germline, CDR1 is SEHNR, CDR2 FQNEAQ (reference sequence). Deletions cut 5 bases from V and 0 bases from J, with 12 bases between. CDR3 length: 15 amino acids. The CDR3 region has the DNA TGTGCCAGCAGCCAACCCTCGGAGAGCACAGATACGCAGTATTTT. Its translation: CASSQPSESTDTQYF.